This T cell receptor beta chain is drawn from a study of blood T cell repertoires in COVID-19. Germline V gene lookup returns CDR1 MDHEN and CDR2 SYDVKM. Between the trimmed V and J ends, which lost 0 bases and 6 bases, there was a span of 14 bases. CDR3 length: 15 residues. Method: immunoSEQ multiplex PCR; TCRdb's copy keeps in-frame clones and lacks some. Here the sample spans under 450,000 clones, about 91% being singletons. Sample: peripheral blood. This sequence originates from a woman in her forties or fifties with COVID-19, enrolled during active disease. The J gene is TRBJ1-2, the V gene TRBV28; possibly TRBD1 for D (6 bases). DNA of the CDR3: TGTGCCAGCAGTTTATGGGTGACAGGTCCTCATGGCTACACCTTC. Translation gives CASSLWVTGPHGYTF.